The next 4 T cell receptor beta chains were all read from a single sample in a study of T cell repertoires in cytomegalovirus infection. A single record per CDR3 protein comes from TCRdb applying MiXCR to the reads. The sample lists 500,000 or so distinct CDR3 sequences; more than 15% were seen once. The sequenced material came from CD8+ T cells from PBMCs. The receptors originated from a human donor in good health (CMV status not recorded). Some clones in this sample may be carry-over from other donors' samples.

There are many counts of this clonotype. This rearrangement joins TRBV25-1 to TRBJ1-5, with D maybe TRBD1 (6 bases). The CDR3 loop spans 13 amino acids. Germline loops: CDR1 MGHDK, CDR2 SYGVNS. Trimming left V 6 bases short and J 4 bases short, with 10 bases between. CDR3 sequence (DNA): TGTGCCAGCAGCAAGGGGGAAAATCAGCCCCAGCATTTT. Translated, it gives CASSKGENQPQHF.

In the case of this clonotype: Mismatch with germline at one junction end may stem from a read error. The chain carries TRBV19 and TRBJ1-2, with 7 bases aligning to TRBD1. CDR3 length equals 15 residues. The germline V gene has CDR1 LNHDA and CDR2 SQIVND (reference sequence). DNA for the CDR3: TGTGCCAGTAGTATACTAACGACAGGGAACTTTGGCTACACCTTC. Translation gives CASSILTTGNFGYTF.

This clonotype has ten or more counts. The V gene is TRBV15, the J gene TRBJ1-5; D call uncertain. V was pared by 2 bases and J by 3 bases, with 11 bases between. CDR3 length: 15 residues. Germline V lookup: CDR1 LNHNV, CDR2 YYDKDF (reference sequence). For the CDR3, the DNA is TGTGCCACCAGCAGACCCCCCAGGTTCAATCAGCCCCAGCATTTT. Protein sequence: CATSRPPRFNQPQHF. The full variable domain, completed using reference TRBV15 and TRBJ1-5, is DAMVIQNPRYQVTQFGKPVTLSCSQTLNHNVMYWYQQKSSQAPKLLFHYYDKDFNNEADTPDNFQSRRPNTSFCFLDIRSPGLGDTAMYLCATSRPPRFNQPQHFGDGTRLSIL.

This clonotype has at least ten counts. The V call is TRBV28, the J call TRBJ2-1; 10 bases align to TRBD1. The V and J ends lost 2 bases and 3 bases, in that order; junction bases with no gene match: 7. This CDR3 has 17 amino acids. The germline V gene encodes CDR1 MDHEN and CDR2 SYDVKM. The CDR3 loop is CASSLIGDRGGYNEQFF. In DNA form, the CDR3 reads TGTGCCAGCAGTTTAATTGGGGACAGGGGTGGCTACAATGAGCAGTTCTTC.